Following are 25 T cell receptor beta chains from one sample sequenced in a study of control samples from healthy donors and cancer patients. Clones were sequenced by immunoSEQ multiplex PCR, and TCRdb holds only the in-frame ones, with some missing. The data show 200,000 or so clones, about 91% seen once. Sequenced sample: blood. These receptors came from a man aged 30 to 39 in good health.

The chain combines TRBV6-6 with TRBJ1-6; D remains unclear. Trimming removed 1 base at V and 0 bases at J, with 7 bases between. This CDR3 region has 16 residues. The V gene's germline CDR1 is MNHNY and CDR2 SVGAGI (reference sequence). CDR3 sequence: CASSYFPGSYNSPLHF. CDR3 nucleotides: TGTGCCAGCAGTTACTTCCCGGGCTCCTATAATTCACCCCTCCACTTT.

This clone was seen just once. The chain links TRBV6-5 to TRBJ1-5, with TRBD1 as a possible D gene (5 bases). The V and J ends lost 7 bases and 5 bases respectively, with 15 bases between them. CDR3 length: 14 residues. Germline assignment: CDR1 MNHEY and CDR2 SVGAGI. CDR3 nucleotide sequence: TGTGCCAGCACCCGCTGGGGAGGGGATCAGCCCCAGCATTTT. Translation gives CASTRWGGDQPQHF.

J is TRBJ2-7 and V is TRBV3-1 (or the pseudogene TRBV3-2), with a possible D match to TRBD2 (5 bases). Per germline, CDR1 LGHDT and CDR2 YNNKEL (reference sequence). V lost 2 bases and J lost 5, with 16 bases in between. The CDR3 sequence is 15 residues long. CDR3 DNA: TGTGCCAGCAGCCAAAAAGCCTCGAGGCGGGACGAGCAGTACTTC. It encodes CASSQKASRRDEQYF.

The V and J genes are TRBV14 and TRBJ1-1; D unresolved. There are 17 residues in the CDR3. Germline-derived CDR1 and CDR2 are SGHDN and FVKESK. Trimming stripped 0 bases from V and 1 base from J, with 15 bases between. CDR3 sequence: CASSQERLRARNTEAFF. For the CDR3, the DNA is TGTGCCAGCAGCCAAGAAAGGTTAAGGGCTCGGAACACTGAAGCTTTCTTT.

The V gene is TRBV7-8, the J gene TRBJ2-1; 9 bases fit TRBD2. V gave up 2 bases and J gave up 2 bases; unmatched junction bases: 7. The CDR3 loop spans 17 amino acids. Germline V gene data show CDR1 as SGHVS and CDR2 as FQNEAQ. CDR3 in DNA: TGTGCCAGCAGCTTATCTGGCGGGGGGGCAACCTACAATGAGCAGTTCTTC. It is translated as CASSLSGGGATYNEQFF.

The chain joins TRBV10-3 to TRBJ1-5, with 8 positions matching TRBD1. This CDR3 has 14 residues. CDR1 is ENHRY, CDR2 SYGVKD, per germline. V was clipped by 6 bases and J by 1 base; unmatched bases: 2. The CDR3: CAIRRQGSNQPQHF. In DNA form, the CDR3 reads TGTGCCATCAGGAGACAGGGGAGCAATCAGCCCCAGCATTTT.

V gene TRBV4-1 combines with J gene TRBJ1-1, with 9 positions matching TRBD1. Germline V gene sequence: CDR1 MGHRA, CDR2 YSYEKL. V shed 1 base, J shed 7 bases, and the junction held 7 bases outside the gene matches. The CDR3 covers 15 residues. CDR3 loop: CASSQADRGGSEAFF. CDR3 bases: TGCGCCAGCAGCCAAGCTGACAGGGGGGGGAGTGAAGCTTTCTTT.

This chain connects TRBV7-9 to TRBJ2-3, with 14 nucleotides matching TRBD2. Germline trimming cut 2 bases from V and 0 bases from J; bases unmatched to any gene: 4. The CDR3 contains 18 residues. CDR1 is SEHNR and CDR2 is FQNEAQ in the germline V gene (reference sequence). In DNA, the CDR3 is TGTGCCAGCAGCTTACCGGGACTAGCGGGGGAGAGCACAGATACGCAGTATTTT. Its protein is CASSLPGLAGESTDTQYF. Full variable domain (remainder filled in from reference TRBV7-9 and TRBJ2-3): DTGVSQNPRHKITKRGQNVTFRCDPISEHNRLYWYRQTLGQGPEFLTYFQNEAQLEKSRLLSDRFSAERPKGSFSTLEIQRTEQGDSAMYLCASSLPGLAGESTDTQYFGPGTRLTVL.

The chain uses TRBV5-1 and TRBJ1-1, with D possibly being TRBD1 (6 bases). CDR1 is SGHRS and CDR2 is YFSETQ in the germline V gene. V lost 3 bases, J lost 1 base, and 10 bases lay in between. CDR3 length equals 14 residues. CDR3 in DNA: TGCGCCAGCAGCTCCCGAGGGGGGAACACTGAAGCTTTCTTT. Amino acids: CASSSRGGNTEAFF.

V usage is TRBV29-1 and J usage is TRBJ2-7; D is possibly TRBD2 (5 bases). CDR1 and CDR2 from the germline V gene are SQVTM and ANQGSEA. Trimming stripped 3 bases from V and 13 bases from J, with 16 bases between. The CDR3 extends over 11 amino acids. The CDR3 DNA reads TGCAGCGTTGAGCTGGGGAGTCTTTTCTACTTC. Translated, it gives CSVELGSLFYF.

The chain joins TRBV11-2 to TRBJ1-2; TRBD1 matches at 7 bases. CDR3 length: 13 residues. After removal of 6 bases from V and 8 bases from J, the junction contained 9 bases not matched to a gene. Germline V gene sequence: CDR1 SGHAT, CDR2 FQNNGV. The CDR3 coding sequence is TGTGCCAGCAGTCGAGACAGGGTACAGGGCTACACCTTC. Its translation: CASSRDRVQGYTF.

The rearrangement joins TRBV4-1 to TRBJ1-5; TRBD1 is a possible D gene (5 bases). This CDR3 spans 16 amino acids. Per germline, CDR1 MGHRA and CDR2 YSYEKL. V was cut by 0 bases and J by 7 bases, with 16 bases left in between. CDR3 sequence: CASSQDLGGSGQPQHF. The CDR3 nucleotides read TGCGCCAGCAGCCAAGATCTTGGGGGTTCGGGACAGCCCCAGCATTTT.

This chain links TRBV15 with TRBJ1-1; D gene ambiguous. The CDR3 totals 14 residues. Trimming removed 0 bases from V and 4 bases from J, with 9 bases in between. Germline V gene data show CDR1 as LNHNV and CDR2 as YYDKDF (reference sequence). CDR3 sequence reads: CATSRDLGITEAFF. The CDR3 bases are TGTGCCACCAGCAGAGATCTCGGAATCACTGAAGCTTTCTTT. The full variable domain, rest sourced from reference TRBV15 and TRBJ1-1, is DAMVIQNPRYQVTQFGKPVTLSCSQTLNHNVMYWYQQKSSQAPKLLFHYYDKDFNNEADTPDNFQSRRPNTSFCFLDIRSPGLGDTAMYLCATSRDLGITEAFFGQGTRLTVV.

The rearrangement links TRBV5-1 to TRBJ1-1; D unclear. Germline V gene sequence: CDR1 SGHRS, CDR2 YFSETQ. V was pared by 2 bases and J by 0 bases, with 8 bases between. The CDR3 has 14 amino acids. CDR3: CASSLSDMNTEAFF. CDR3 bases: TGCGCCAGCAGCTTATCGGATATGAACACTGAAGCTTTCTTT.

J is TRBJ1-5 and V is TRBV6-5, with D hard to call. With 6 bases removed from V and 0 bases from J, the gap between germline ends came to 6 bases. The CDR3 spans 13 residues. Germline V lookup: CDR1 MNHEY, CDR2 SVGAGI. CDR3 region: CASRISSNQPQHF. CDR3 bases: TGTGCCAGCAGGATTTCTAGCAATCAGCCCCAGCATTTT.

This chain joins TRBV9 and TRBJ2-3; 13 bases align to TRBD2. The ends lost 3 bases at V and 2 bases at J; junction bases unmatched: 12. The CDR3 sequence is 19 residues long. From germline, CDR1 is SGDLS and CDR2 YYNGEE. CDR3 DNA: TGTGCCAGCAGCGCCTCCGGGACTAGCGGGGCCTTATCCACAGATACGCAGTATTTT. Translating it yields CASSASGTSGALSTDTQYF.

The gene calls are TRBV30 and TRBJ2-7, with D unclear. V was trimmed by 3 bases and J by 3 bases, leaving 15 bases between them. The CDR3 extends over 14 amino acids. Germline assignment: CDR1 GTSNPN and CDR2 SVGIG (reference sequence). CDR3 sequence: CAWRGLDTNYEQYF. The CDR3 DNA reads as TGTGCCTGGAGGGGCCTCGACACAAACTACGAGCAGTACTTC.

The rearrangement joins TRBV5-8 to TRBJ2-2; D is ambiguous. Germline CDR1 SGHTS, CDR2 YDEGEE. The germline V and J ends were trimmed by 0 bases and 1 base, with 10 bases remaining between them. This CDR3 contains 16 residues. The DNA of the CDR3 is TGTGCCAGCAGCTTGGGGTGGTTAATGAACACCGGGGAGCTGTTTTTT. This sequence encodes CASSLGWLMNTGELFF.

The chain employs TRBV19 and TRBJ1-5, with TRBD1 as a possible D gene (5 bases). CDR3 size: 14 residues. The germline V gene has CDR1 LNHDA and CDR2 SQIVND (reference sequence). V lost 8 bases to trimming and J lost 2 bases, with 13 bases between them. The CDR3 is CASGGQGGNQPQHF. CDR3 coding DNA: TGTGCCAGTGGAGGCCAGGGCGGCAATCAGCCCCAGCATTTT.

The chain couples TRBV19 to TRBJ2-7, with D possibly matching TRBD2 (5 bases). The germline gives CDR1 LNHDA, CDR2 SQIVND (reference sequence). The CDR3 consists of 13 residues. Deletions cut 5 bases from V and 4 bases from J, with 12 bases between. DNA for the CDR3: TGTGCCAGTAGTCCAGGAAGCGGATACGAGCAGTACTTC. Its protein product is CASSPGSGYEQYF.

Here the CDR3 reads CASSLMGGNSPLHF. As DNA, the CDR3 is TGTGCCAGCAGCTTAATGGGTGGTAATTCACCCCTCCACTTT. The chain uses TRBV7-9 and TRBJ1-6; D remains ambiguous. The CDR3 contains 14 residues. The V and J ends lost 2 bases and 6 bases respectively, with 8 bases between them. CDR1 is SEHNR, CDR2 FQNEAQ, per germline (reference sequence).

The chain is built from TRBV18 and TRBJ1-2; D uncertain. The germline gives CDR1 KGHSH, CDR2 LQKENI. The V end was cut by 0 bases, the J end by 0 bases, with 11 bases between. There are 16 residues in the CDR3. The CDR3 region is CASSPPLGAPNYGYTF. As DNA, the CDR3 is TGTGCCAGCTCACCACCGCTGGGCGCCCCTAACTATGGCTACACCTTC.

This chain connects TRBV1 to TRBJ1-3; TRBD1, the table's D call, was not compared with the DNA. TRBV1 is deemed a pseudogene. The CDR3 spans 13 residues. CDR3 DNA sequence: TGCACCAGCAGCCAGCCTCAGGGAAACACCATATATTTT. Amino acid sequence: CTSSQPQGNTIYF.

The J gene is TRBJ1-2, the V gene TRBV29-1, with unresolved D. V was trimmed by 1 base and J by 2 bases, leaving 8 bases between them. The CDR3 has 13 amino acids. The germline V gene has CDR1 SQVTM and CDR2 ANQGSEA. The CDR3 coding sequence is TGCAGCGTTGAAGTCGGTGGGAACTATGGCTACACCTTC. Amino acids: CSVEVGGNYGYTF. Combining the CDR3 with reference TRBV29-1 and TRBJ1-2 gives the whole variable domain SAVISQKPSRDICQRGTSLTIQCQVDSQVTMMFWYRQQPGQSLTLIATANQGSEATYESGFVIDKFPISRPNLTFSTLTVSNMSPEDSSIYLCSVEVGGNYGYTFGSGTRLTVV.

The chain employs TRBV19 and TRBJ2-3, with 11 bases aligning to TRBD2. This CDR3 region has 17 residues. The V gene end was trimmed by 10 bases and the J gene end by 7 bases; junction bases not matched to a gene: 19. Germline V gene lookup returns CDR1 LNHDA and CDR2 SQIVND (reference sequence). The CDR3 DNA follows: TGTGCCACCTCGAAGGGGGGAACTAGCGGGGGTCGGAATACGCAGTATTTT. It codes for CATSKGGTSGGRNTQYF. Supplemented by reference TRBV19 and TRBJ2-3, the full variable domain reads DGGITQSPKYLFRKEGQNVTLSCEQNLNHDAMYWYRQDPGQGLRLIYYSQIVNDFQKGDIAEGYSVSREKKESFPLTVTSAQKNPTAFYLCATSKGGTSGGRNTQYFGPGTRLTVL.